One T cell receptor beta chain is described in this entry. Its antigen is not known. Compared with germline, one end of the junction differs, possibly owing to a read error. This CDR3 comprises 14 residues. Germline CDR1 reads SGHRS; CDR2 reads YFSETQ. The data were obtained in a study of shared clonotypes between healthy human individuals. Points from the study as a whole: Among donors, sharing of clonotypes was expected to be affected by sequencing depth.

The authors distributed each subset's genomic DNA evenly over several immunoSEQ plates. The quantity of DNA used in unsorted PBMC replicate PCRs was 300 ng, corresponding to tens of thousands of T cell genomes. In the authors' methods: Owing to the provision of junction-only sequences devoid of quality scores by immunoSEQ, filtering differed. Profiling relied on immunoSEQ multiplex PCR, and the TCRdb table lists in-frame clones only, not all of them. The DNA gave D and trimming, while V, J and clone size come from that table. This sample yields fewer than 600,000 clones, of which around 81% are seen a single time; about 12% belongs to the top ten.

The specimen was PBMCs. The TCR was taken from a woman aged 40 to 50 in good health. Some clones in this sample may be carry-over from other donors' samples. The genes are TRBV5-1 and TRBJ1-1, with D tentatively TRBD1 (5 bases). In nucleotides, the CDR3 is TGCGCCAGCAGCTGGGACGGGATGAACACTGAGGCTTTCTTT. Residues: CASSWDGMNTEAFF.